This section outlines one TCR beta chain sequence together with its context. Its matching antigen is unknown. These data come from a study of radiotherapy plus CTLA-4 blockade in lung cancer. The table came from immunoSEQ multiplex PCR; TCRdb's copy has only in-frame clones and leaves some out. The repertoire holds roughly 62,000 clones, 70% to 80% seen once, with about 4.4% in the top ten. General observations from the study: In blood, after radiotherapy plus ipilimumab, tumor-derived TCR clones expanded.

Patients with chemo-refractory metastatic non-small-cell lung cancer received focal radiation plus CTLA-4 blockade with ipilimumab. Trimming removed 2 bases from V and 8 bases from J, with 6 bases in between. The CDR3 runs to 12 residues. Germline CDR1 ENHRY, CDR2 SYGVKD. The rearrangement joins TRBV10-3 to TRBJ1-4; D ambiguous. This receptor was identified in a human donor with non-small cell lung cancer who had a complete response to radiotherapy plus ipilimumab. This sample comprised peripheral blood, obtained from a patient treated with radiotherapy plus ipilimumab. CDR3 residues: CAISEAGEKLFF. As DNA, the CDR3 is TGTGCCATCAGTGAGGCAGGCGAAAAACTGTTTTTT.